This TCR beta chain came from a study of molecular identifiers for immune sequencing clone quantification. Sorted cells numbering about 20,000 to 1,100,000, with 10%, 30% or 50% RNA, yielded the naive CD8 libraries. TCRdb ran MiXCR on the PCR reads and lists one entry per CDR3 protein. The sample holds around 480,000 distinct CDR3 sequences, about a fifth seen once. The V end was cut by 6 bases, the J end by 0 bases, with 6 bases between. Germline V gene sequence: CDR1 SEHNR, CDR2 FQNEAQ (reference sequence). The CDR3 length is 13 residues. This clonotype was counted ten times or more. The chain combines TRBV7-9 with TRBJ1-3; D not resolved. Sequencing was carried out using naive CD8+ T cells from blood, with Jurkat cell RNA spiked in. The subset here: FACS-sorted CD8+CD4-CCR7+CD45RA+ naive T cells. The clonotype was recovered from a human donor in good health. Some libraries in this study had Jurkat cell RNA spiked in. The CDR3 sequence is CASSPTSGNTIYF. CDR3 DNA: TGTGCCAGCAGTCCTACCTCTGGAAACACCATATATTTT.